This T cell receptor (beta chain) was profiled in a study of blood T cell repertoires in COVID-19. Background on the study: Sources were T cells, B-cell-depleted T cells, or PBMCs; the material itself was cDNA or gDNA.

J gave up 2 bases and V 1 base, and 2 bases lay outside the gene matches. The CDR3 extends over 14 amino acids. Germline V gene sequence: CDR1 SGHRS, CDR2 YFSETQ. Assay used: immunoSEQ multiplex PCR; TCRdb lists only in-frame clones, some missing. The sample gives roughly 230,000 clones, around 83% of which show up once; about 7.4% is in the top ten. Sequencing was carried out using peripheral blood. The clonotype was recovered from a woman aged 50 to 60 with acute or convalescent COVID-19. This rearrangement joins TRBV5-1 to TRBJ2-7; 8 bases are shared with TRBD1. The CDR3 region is CASSLRQGTYEQYF. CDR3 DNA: TGCGCCAGCAGCTTGAGACAGGGGACCTACGAGCAGTACTTC.